This TCR beta chain comes out of a study of molecular identifiers for immune sequencing clone quantification. Background on the study: In replicates, the authors split RNA from roughly 20,000 or 100,000 naive CD8 cells five ways and sequenced four.

With listed TCR primers and previously described methods, bulk TCR libraries were prepared. TCRdb fed the PCR reads into MiXCR, producing one record per CDR3 protein. The table has about half a million distinct CDR3 sequences, roughly 26% seen once. A few counts support this clonotype. Its specificity is not known. The length of the CDR3 is 15 residues. V shed 3 bases and J 2 bases; nucleotides not matched to a gene: 6. Germline V gene sequence: CDR1 DFQATT, CDR2 SNEGSKA (reference sequence). Regarding the study as a whole: The study found clones above 20 RNA copies held over 98% of effector molecules and under 1% in naive cells.

This clonotype was obtained from a human donor in good health. Some libraries in this study had Jurkat cell RNA spiked in. Input material: naive CD8+ T cells from blood, with Jurkat cell RNA spiked in. Subset reported: FACS-sorted CD8+CD4-CCR7+CD45RA+ naive T cells. This chain uses TRBV20-1 with TRBJ2-7; 11 nucleotides match TRBD1. CDR3 amino acids: CSARTGQGATYEQYF. Here the CDR3 DNA reads TGCAGTGCTAGGACCGGACAGGGGGCAACCTACGAGCAGTACTTC.